Listed below are T cell receptor beta chains from one sample, sequenced in a study of blood T cell repertoires in COVID-19. TCRdb keeps only in-frame clones here, not all; method: immunoSEQ multiplex PCR. Here the sample spans about 290,000 clones, approximately 89% being singletons. Sequenced sample: peripheral blood. The receptors here all came from a woman aged 25 to 39 with COVID-19, enrolled during active disease. Both conserved end residues are part of each CDR3. A D gene is named only where the DNA matches it firmly. The size of a clone is reported for some rows only, either as once, few or many, or as a class for expanded clones.

D: NA
J: TRBJ2-2
V: TRBV7-9
size: NA
DNA: TGTGCCAGCAGTACAACCAGGGGCGCGTCAAAGGTCGGGGAGCTGTTTTTT
CDR3: CASSTTRGASKVGELFF

D: TRBD1
J: TRBJ2-1
V: TRBV6-5
size: NA
DNA: TGTGCCAGCAGTCGACAGGGCCATGAGCAGTTCTTC
CDR3: CASSRQGHEQFF

D: NA
J: TRBJ1-6
V: TRBV5-4
size: NA
DNA: TGTGCCAGCAGACCGAGCCTAAGTGATTCACCCCTCCACTTT
CDR3: CASRPSLSDSPLHF

D: TRBD2
J: TRBJ2-3
V: TRBV5-1
size: few
DNA: TGCGCCAGCAGCTCCCCGGGACTACCGGCAGATACGCAGTATTTT
CDR3: CASSSPGLPADTQYF

D: TRBD1
J: TRBJ1-1
V: TRBV11-2
size: NA
DNA: TGTGCCAGCAGCTTAGTCGGGACAGTACTACAAGCTTTCTTT
CDR3: CASSLVGTVLQAFF

D: TRBD1
J: TRBJ1-2
V: TRBV5-6
size: NA
DNA: TGTGCCAGCAGCCCTCCCGACAGGGTTGATGGCTACACCTTC
CDR3: CASSPPDRVDGYTF

D: TRBD2
J: TRBJ2-3
V: TRBV7-9
size: NA
DNA: TGCGCCAGCAGCTTAGTTTATTGGGGGGATGGGGCGGGAGCAGATACGCAGTATTTT
CDR3: CASSLVYWGDGAGADTQYF

D: TRBD1
J: TRBJ2-7
V: TRBV7-7
size: NA
DNA: TGTGCCAGCAGCTTAGGGACAGGGGGCTCCTACGAGCAGTACTTC
CDR3: CASSLGTGGSYEQYF

D: NA
J: TRBJ1-4
V: TRBV9
size: NA
DNA: TGTGCCAGCAGCGTCGGGGTGGCGGTCGACGAAAAACTGTTTTTT
CDR3: CASSVGVAVDEKLFF

D: NA
J: TRBJ2-7
V: TRBV10-2
size: NA
DNA: TGCGCCAGTGCACTAGTGTCCTACGAGCAGTACTTC
CDR3: CASALVSYEQYF

D: NA
J: TRBJ1-4
V: TRBV5-1
size: NA
DNA: TGCGCCAGCAGCTTGGAGAGGAGGCTTAATGAAAAACTGTTTTTT
CDR3: CASSLERRLNEKLFF

D: NA
J: TRBJ1-6
V: TRBV5-6
size: NA
DNA: TGTGCCAGCAGCTCCTTGGGGGGTGGGAATTCACCCCTCCACTTT
CDR3: CASSSLGGGNSPLHF

D: TRBD1
J: TRBJ2-4
V: TRBV5-1
size: NA
DNA: TGCGCCAGCAGCTTTGTCCCGGGACAGGGATCGACGGCCAAAAACATTCAGTACTTC
CDR3: CASSFVPGQGSTAKNIQYF

D: NA
J: TRBJ1-5
V: TRBV12-5
size: NA
DNA: TGTGCTAGTCAAAGACCGGGACACCCAAATCAGCCCCAGCATTTT
CDR3: CASQRPGHPNQPQHF

D: NA
J: TRBJ2-7
V: TRBV29-1
size: few
DNA: TGCAGCGTTGAAGGGGGGCAGATGAACTCCTACGAGCAGTACTTC
CDR3: CSVEGGQMNSYEQYF

D: NA
J: TRBJ2-2
V: TRBV6-4
size: few
DNA: TGTGCCAGCAGTCTGGGCGCGAACACCGGGGAGCTGTTTTTT
CDR3: CASSLGANTGELFF

D: NA
J: TRBJ1-1
V: TRBV30
size: NA
DNA: TGTGCCTGGAGTGTACTTCCTCGGGTCACTGAAGCTTTCTTT
CDR3: CAWSVLPRVTEAFF

D: NA
J: TRBJ2-7
V: TRBV29-1
size: NA
DNA: TGCAGCGTTGATGGGCCCGCGGGCGGCGAGCAGTACTTC
CDR3: CSVDGPAGGEQYF